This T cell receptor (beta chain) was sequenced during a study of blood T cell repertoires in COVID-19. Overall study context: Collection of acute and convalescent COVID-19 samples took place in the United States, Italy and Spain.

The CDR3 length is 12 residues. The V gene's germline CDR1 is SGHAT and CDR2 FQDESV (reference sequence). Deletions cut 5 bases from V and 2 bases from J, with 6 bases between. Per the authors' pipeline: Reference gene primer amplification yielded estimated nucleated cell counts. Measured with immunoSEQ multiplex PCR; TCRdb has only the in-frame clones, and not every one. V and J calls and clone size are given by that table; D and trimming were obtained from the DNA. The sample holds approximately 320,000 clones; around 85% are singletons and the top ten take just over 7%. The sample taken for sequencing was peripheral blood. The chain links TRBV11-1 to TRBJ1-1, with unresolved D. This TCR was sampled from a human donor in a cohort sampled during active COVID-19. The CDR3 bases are TGTGCCAGCAGCGTCAGTAACACTGAAGCTTTCTTT. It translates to CASSVSNTEAFF.